This T cell receptor beta chain was identified during a study of shared clonotypes between healthy human individuals. About the study: Aged between 18 and 49, the donors were two women and three men.

Profiling relied on immunoSEQ multiplex PCR, and the TCRdb table lists in-frame clones only, not all of them. Here the sample spans approximately 110,000 clones, about 70% being singletons. The V and J ends lost 8 bases and 5 bases, in that order; junction bases with no gene match: 10. In germline, CDR1 is SGHRS, CDR2 YFSETQ. This CDR3 region has 15 residues. The TCR comes from a woman aged 25 to 45 in good health. This rearrangement joins TRBV5-1 to TRBJ2-2, with 9 bases aligning to TRBD1. The sequencing sample was made of memory CD8+ T cells sorted from blood. Subset specified: CD45RO+ cells pooled with CCR7-negative TemRA cells. This chain's CDR3 is CASNWDRAVTGELFF. The CDR3 DNA is TGCGCCAGTAACTGGGACAGGGCGGTTACCGGGGAGCTGTTTTTT.